The next 23 T cell receptor beta chains were all read from a single sample in a study of control samples from healthy donors and cancer patients. Measured with immunoSEQ multiplex PCR; TCRdb has only the in-frame clones, and not every one. The data contain about 120,000 clones, about 87% of them singletons. Sequencing was performed on blood. These receptors all come from a man aged 40-50 years in good health.

J is TRBJ2-3 and V is TRBV19, with D possibly being TRBD1 (5 bases). V was cut by 5 bases and J by 0 bases, with 15 bases left in between. The CDR3 has 16 amino acids. CDR1 and CDR2 from the germline V gene are LNHDA and SQIVND (reference sequence). For the CDR3, the DNA is TGTGCCAGTAGTTTAGGAACAGGCTCAAGCACAGATACGCAGTATTTT. Translated, it gives CASSLGTGSSTDTQYF.

In this sample, this clone turned up once. V usage is TRBV2 and J usage is TRBJ2-1, with TRBD1 matching over 7 bases. Germline loops: CDR1 SNHLY, CDR2 FYNNEI. The J segment lost 4 bases and the V segment lost 1 base, leaving 1 base of the junction unmatched. The CDR3 runs 14 residues. The CDR3 sequence: CASSEEGQYNEQFF. The CDR3, as DNA: TGTGCCAGCAGTGAAGAGGGACAGTACAATGAGCAGTTCTTC.

The chain's CDR3 is CASGQGAGGTDTQYF. As DNA, the CDR3 is TGTGCCAGCGGTCAAGGAGCAGGGGGTACCGATACGCAGTATTTT. The chain joins TRBV9 to TRBJ2-3; TRBD1 matches 7 bases. The CDR3 is made up of 15 amino acids. With 7 bases clipped from V and 6 bases from J, the junction kept 14 bases outside the gene matches. Looked up from germline, CDR1 is SGDLS and CDR2 is YYNGEE.

This chain uses TRBV7-9 with TRBJ2-5; D gene uncertain. Germline V gives CDR1 SEHNR, CDR2 FQNEAQ (reference sequence). V was trimmed by 5 bases and J by 5 bases, leaving 6 bases between them. This CDR3 contains 11 residues. The CDR3 coding sequence is TGTGCCAGCAGCCCCTTGGAGACCCAGTACTTC. It yields the protein CASSPLETQYF.

The CDR3 nucleotides read TGTGCCACCAGTGATTTGAGGAGAATAGCAACTAATGAAAAACTGTTTTTT. The encoded protein is CATSDLRRIATNEKLFF. The chain employs TRBV24-1 and TRBJ1-4; the D is unclear. Looked up from germline, CDR1 is KGHDR and CDR2 is SFDVKD. The CDR3 is 17 amino acids. Trimming removed 0 bases from V and 0 bases from J, with 10 bases in between.

The V call is TRBV9, the J call TRBJ2-1; D unresolved. Per the germline V gene, CDR1 is SGDLS and CDR2 is YYNGEE. CDR3 length: 15 residues. Trimming removed 0 bases at V and 6 bases at J, with 13 bases between. The CDR3 DNA follows: TGTGCCAGCAGCGTAGATGGTAGACCCCGCAATGAGCAGTTCTTC. This encodes CASSVDGRPRNEQFF.

V gene TRBV10-3 combines with J gene TRBJ2-3, with TRBD2 matching 13 bases. The trim removed 5 bases at V and 1 base at J, leaving 6 bases unmatched. This CDR3 contains 17 residues. The germline V gene has CDR1 ENHRY and CDR2 SYGVKD. Written as DNA, the CDR3 is TGTGCCATCAGTCCCCTTGGACTAGCGGGGGGCACAGATACGCAGTATTTT. It yields the protein CAISPLGLAGGTDTQYF.

This clone appeared a few times. The J gene is TRBJ2-7, the V gene TRBV4-1, with unresolved D. V was trimmed by 0 bases and J by 0 bases, leaving 6 bases between them. The CDR3 loop spans 14 amino acids. Germline V gene data show CDR1 as MGHRA and CDR2 as YSYEKL. The CDR3 sequence: CASSQDPSSYEQYF. The CDR3, as DNA: TGCGCCAGCAGCCAAGATCCCAGCTCCTACGAGCAGTACTTC.

The chain joins TRBV7-9 to TRBJ2-3; perhaps TRBD2 as D (6 bases). Deletions cut 4 bases from V and 6 bases from J, with 14 bases between. In germline, CDR1 is SEHNR, CDR2 FQNEAQ (reference sequence). The CDR3 loop spans 14 amino acids. The CDR3 nucleotides are TGTGCCAGCAGCTCGGGACTCGACGGCGATACGCAGTATTTT. Its protein product is CASSSGLDGDTQYF.

This clone was picked up a small number of times. The chain carries TRBV19 and TRBJ2-5; 9 nucleotides match TRBD1. The CDR3 sequence is 15 residues long. The trim removed 3 bases at V and 3 bases at J, leaving 5 bases unmatched. Germline assignment: CDR1 LNHDA and CDR2 SQIVND (reference sequence). The CDR3 DNA reads TGTGCCAGTAGTATCGCTCGGGACAGGGAAGAGACCCAGTACTTC. Its protein is CASSIARDREETQYF. Based on the CDR3 plus reference TRBV19 and TRBJ2-5, the full variable domain is DGGITQSPKYLFRKEGQNVTLSCEQNLNHDAMYWYRQDPGQGLRLIYYSQIVNDFQKGDIAEGYSVSREKKESFPLTVTSAQKNPTAFYLCASSIARDREETQYFGPGTRLLVL.

This clone showed up just once. The chain combines TRBV23-1 with TRBJ2-3, with a tentative D call TRBD1 (5 bases). TRBV23-1 is an open reading frame, and its role is uncertain. This CDR3 comprises 15 residues. The germline V and J ends were trimmed by 3 bases and 2 bases, with 12 bases remaining between them. The CDR3 sequence: CASSQDGHPTDTQYF. The DNA for the CDR3 is TGCGCCAGCAGTCAGGACGGACACCCCACAGATACGCAGTATTTT.

The chain joins TRBV3-1 (or the pseudogene TRBV3-2) to TRBJ1-2, with D uncertain. The CDR3 contains 13 residues. The germline CDR1 and CDR2 sequences are LGHDT and YNNKEL (reference sequence). Trimming removed 3 bases at V and 2 bases at J, with 7 bases between. The CDR3 here is CASSQGQNYGYTF. CDR3 nucleotide sequence: TGTGCCAGCAGCCAGGGTCAGAACTATGGCTACACCTTC.

The DNA of the CDR3 is TGTGCCAGCAGGCAGGGGGGCACAGATACGCAGTATTTT. Encoded protein: CASRQGGTDTQYF. The chain recombines TRBV27 with TRBJ2-3; 7 bases map to TRBD1. The germline gives CDR1 MNHEY, CDR2 SMNVEV (reference sequence). The CDR3 sequence is 13 residues long. With 6 bases clipped from V and 1 base from J, the junction kept 1 base outside the gene matches.

This clone was seen once. The CDR3 reads CASSSNNEQFF. In nucleotides, the CDR3 is TGTGCCAGCAGCTCAAACAATGAGCAGTTCTTC. The chain joins TRBV7-2 to TRBJ2-1; D gene uncertain. The CDR3 is 11 residues long. V was pared by 4 bases and J by 5 bases, with 3 bases between. CDR1 is SGHTA, CDR2 FQGNSA, per germline.

The rearrangement links TRBV5-1 to TRBJ2-5; D may be TRBD1 or TRBD2 (5 bases each). The CDR3 covers 15 residues. Trimming took 1 base from V and 4 from J, leaving 14 bases between them. Germline values: CDR1 SGHRS, CDR2 YFSETQ. CDR3 in amino acids: CASSLIPGTGETQYF. For the CDR3, the DNA is TGCGCCAGCAGCTTGATCCCCGGGACGGGAGAGACCCAGTACTTC.

The rearrangement joins TRBV6-6 to TRBJ1-5; D may be TRBD1 (5 bases). The CDR3 runs 14 residues. Per germline, CDR1 MNHNY and CDR2 SVGAGI (reference sequence). Trimming removed 0 bases from V and 6 bases from J, with 9 bases in between. CDR3 nucleotides: TGTGCCAGCAGTTACTCGATGGGGCTTCAGCCCCAGCATTTT. Translation gives CASSYSMGLQPQHF.

Only a few counts were recorded for this clone. The gene calls are TRBV30 and TRBJ1-1, with TRBD1 as a possible D gene (5 bases). V lost 2 bases and J 4 bases, leaving 20 bases between the germline ends. Germline CDR1 reads GTSNPN; CDR2 reads SVGIG (reference sequence). There are 16 residues in the CDR3. This CDR3 reads CAWSPRGRGGATEAFF. In DNA, the CDR3 is TGTGCCTGGAGTCCCCGGGGACGGGGGGGTGCCACTGAAGCTTTCTTT. The complete variable domain, with remaining parts taken from reference TRBV30 and TRBJ1-1, reads SQTIHQWPATLVQPVGSPLSLECTVEGTSNPNLYWYRQAAGRGLQLLFYSVGIGQISSEVPQNLSASRPQDRQFILSSKKLLLSDSGFYLCAWSPRGRGGATEAFFGQGTRLTVV.

The rearrangement links TRBV7-3 to TRBJ2-2, with 7 positions matching TRBD1. The germline CDR1 and CDR2 sequences are SGHTA and FQGTGA. The ends lost 5 bases at V and 5 bases at J; junction bases unmatched: 5. The length of the CDR3 is 14 residues. CDR3 DNA sequence: TGTGCCAGCAGCCCCATGACAGGGACCGGGGAGCTGTTTTTT. Its translation is CASSPMTGTGELFF.

V usage is TRBV4-1 and J usage is TRBJ1-4; D is uncertain. Germline assignment: CDR1 MGHRA and CDR2 YSYEKL. The V and J ends lost 6 bases and 8 bases respectively, with 16 bases between them. This CDR3 spans 14 amino acids. CDR3 coding DNA: TGCGCCAGCAGGCCGGACGGGGATCGGGAAAAACTGTTTTTT. Amino acids: CASRPDGDREKLFF.

In DNA form, the CDR3 reads TGTGCCATCAGTGACAGGGACAGGGCCCCGCCCGTGGCTTTCTTT. Residues: CAISDRDRAPPVAFF. V usage is TRBV10-3 and J usage is TRBJ1-1, with TRBD1 identical over 9 bases. The V segment lost 3 bases and the J segment 11 bases; nucleotides outside the gene matches: 13. There are 15 residues in the CDR3. In germline, CDR1 is ENHRY, CDR2 SYGVKD.

The genes are TRBV29-1 and TRBJ2-7; D might be TRBD1 (6 bases). This CDR3 region has 14 residues. Germline CDR1 reads SQVTM; CDR2 reads ANQGSEA. Trimming cost V 4 bases and J 1 base, with 14 bases left between them. The CDR3 nucleotides are TGCAGCGTTGGGCAGGCAGGGGCTTCCTACGAGCAGTACTTC. Translating it yields CSVGQAGASYEQYF.

The chain employs TRBV12-3 or TRBV12-4 and TRBJ1-2, with D uncertain. The CDR3 length is 13 residues. Trimming left V 4 bases short and J 4 bases short, with 10 bases between. As DNA, the CDR3 is TGTGCCAGCAGTTCTGGGGAGGTCTATGGCTACACCTTC. It is translated as CASSSGEVYGYTF.

The chain carries TRBV3-1 (or the pseudogene TRBV3-2) and TRBJ2-3; no definite D call. Trimming stripped 2 bases from V and 1 base from J, with 10 bases between. Germline-derived CDR1 and CDR2 are LGHDT and YNNKEL (reference sequence). The CDR3 runs 15 residues. In DNA, the CDR3 is TGTGCCAGCAGCCAATTGTTCGGAGGCACAGATACGCAGTATTTT. It encodes CASSQLFGGTDTQYF.